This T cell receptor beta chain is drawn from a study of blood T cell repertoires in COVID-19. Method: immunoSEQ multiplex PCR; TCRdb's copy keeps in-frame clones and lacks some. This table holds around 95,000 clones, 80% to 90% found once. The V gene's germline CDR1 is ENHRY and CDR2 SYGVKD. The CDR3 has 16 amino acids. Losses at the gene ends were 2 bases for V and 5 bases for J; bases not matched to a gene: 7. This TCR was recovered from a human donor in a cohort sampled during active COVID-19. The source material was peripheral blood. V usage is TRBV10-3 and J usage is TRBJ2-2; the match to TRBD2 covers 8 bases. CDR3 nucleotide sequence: TGTGCCATCAGTGAGAGGTTGTCGGGAGGGACCGGGGAGCTGTTTTTT. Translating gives CAISERLSGGTGELFF.